The clone carrying this T cell receptor (beta chain) was observed many times. Its cognate antigen is unknown. TCRdb ran MiXCR on the multiplex PCR reads and lists one entry per CDR3 protein. The table includes approximately 100,000 distinct CDR3 sequences, approximately 28% detected once. Breast cancer patients provided tissue from their axillary draining lymph nodes. The sample comes from a study of breast tumors, draining lymph nodes, adjacent tissues. Study outcomes and limitations: Tumor and nontumor repertoires were significantly more similar in luminal-like than in basal-like breast cancer. The lymph node origin of tumor T cells was framed as consistent with a hypothesis, not demonstrated.

The sample comprised axillary lymph node tissue. The TCR was taken from a female donor with breast cancer. Some clones in this sample may be carry-over from other donors' samples.

The CDR3 region has the DNA TGTGCCACCGGGGTCGGGCAGGGTCCCGAGACCCAGTACTTC. This codes for CATGVGQGPETQYF. The chain employs TRBV18 and TRBJ2-5, with D possibly being TRBD1 or TRBD2 (5 bases each). V lost 10 bases and J lost 5, with 20 bases in between. Germline lookup yields CDR1 KGHSH and CDR2 LQKENI. The length of the CDR3 is 14 residues.